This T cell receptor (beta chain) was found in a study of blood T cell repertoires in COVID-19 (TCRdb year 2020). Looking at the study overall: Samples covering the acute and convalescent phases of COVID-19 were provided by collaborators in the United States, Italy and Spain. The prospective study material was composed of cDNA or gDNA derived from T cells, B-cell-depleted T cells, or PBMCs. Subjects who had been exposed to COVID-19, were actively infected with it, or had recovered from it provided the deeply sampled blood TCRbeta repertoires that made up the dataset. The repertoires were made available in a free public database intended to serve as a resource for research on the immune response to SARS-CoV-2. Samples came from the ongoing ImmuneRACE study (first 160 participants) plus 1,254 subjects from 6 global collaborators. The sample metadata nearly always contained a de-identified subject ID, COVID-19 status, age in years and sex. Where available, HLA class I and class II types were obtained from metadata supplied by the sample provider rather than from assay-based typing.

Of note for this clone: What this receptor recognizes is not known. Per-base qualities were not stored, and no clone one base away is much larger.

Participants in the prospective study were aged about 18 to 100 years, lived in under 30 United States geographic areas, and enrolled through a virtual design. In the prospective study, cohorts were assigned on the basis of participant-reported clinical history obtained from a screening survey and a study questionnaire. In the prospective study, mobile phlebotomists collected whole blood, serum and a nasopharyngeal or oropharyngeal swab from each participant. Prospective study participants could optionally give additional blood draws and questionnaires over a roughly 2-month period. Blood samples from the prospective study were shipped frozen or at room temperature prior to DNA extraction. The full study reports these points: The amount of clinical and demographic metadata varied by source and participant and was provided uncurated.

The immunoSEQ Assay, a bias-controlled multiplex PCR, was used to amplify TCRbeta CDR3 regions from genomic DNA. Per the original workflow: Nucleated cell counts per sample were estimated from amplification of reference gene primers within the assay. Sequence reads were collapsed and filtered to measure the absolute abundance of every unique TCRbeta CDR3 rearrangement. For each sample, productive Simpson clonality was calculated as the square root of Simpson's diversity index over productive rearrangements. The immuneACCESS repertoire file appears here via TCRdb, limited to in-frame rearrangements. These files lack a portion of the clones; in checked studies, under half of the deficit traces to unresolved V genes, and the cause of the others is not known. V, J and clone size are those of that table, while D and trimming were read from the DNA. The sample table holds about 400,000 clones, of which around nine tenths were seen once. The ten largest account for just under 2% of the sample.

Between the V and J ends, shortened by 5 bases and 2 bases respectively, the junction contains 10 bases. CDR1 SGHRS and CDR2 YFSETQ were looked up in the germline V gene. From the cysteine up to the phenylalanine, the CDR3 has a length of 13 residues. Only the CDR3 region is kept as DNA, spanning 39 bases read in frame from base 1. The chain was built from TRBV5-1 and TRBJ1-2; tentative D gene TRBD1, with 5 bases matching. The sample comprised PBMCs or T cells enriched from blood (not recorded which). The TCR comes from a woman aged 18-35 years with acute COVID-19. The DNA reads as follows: TGCGCCAGCAGTATGGGGCAGAACTATGGCTACACCTTC. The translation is CASSMGQNYGYTF.